The 14 T cell receptor beta chains given below trace back to one sample, sequenced in a study of vaccination and CD4 T cells after COVID-19. Time point meaning: late sampling 161 to 241 days after vaccination in a few convalescent patients. TCRdb reprocessed the PCR reads via MiXCR and lists one record per CDR3 protein. The table lists about 29,000 distinct CDR3 sequences, more than 40% of them singletons. The sample in question was CD4+ T cells from blood, obtained about 7 months after SARS-CoV-2 vaccination. The receptors come from a human donor who had recovered from COVID-19.

V is TRBV28 and J is TRBJ2-4, with D tentatively TRBD2 (6 bases). The CDR3 is 13 amino acids. CDR1 is MDHEN, CDR2 SYDVKM, per germline. Trimming removed 6 bases at V and 8 bases at J, with 14 bases between. DNA of the CDR3: TGTGCCAGCAGAAACGGACCGGGGGACATTCAGTACTTC. Translating it yields CASRNGPGDIQYF.

The V and J genes are TRBV6-1 and TRBJ2-7; D remains ambiguous. This CDR3 is 14 amino acids long. CDR1 and CDR2 (germline): MNHNS, SASEGT. V was trimmed by 1 base and J by 6 bases, leaving 13 bases between them. CDR3 sequence reads: CASSEGTETSEQYF. For the CDR3, the DNA is TGTGCCAGCAGTGAAGGCACGGAGACCTCCGAGCAGTACTTC.

This clonotype has a handful of counts. This chain uses TRBV6-1 with TRBJ2-7, with a tentative D call TRBD2 (7 bases). V lost 3 bases and J 2 bases, leaving 11 bases between the germline ends. Looked up from germline, CDR1 is MNHNS and CDR2 is SASEGT. The CDR3 loop spans 14 amino acids. The CDR3 sequence: CASSEGGGPYEQYF. As DNA, the CDR3 is TGTGCCAGCAGTGAGGGCGGGGGCCCCTACGAGCAGTACTTC.

This clonotype was counted between two and nine times. The CDR3 spells CARSTNTRLLDTDTQYF. CDR3 in DNA: TGTGCCAGAAGCACGAACACGAGGTTACTAGACACAGATACGCAGTATTTT. The chain employs TRBV5-3 and TRBJ2-3; the D gene is possibly TRBD2 (5 bases). TRBV5-3 is an ORF, with its function uncertain. V gave up 4 bases and J gave up 2 bases, with 20 bases separating them. The CDR3 extends over 17 amino acids.

This clonotype turned up a few times. The chain links TRBV15 to TRBJ1-1; TRBD1 matches 7 bases. Germline V gives CDR1 LNHNV, CDR2 YYDKDF (reference sequence). CDR3 length equals 15 residues. V was pared by 0 bases and J by 7 bases, with 8 bases of the junction left unmatched. CDR3 residues: CATSRDRDSPLEAFF. The CDR3 region has the DNA TGTGCCACCAGCAGAGATCGGGACAGCCCTCTTGAAGCTTTCTTT.

The chain uses TRBV18 and TRBJ2-7; no reliable D call. The germline V gene has CDR1 KGHSH and CDR2 LQKENI. CDR3 length: 12 amino acids. V shed 6 bases and J shed 2 bases, with 8 bases lying between them. CDR3 sequence reads: CASSPEAYEQYF. CDR3 DNA: TGTGCCAGCTCCCCGGAAGCCTACGAGCAGTACTTC.

This sequence joins TRBV15 and TRBJ2-1; either TRBD1 or TRBD2 may fit D (5 bases each). The CDR3 loop spans 15 amino acids. The V and J ends lost 4 bases and 6 bases respectively, with 16 bases between them. In germline, CDR1 is LNHNV, CDR2 YYDKDF (reference sequence). CDR3 loop: CATSNRDRNSNEQFF. CDR3 DNA: TGTGCCACCAGCAACCGGGACCGAAACTCCAATGAGCAGTTCTTC.

This clonotype was counted a few times. The V and J genes are TRBV24-1 and TRBJ2-5; 7 positions match TRBD1. The V and J ends lost 2 bases and 1 base, in that order; junction bases with no gene match: 3. This CDR3 contains 15 residues. Germline V gives CDR1 KGHDR, CDR2 SFDVKD. This chain's CDR3 is CATSDYTGAQETQYF. The CDR3 nucleotides are TGTGCCACCAGTGATTACACAGGGGCCCAAGAGACCCAGTACTTC.

The rearrangement links TRBV4-1 to TRBJ1-5, with a weak D call TRBD1 (5 bases). CDR1 is MGHRA and CDR2 is YSYEKL in the germline V gene. V dropped 4 bases and J dropped 7 bases, with 17 bases sitting between them. The CDR3 contains 15 residues. Written as DNA, the CDR3 is TGCGCCAGCAGCCCAGCGCCCTCGGGGCACCAGCCCCAGCATTTT. Amino acid sequence: CASSPAPSGHQPQHF.

This clonotype was counted between two and nine times. V and J are TRBV20-1 and TRBJ2-6, with 9 bases matching TRBD1. The V gene end was trimmed by 8 bases and the J gene end by 0 bases; junction bases not matched to a gene: 8. Per germline, CDR1 DFQATT and CDR2 SNEGSKA (reference sequence). The CDR3 spans 16 residues. The chain's CDR3 is CSTTGGKPSGANVLTF. CDR3 DNA: TGCAGTACCACAGGGGGCAAACCCTCTGGGGCCAACGTCCTGACTTTC.

This clonotype appeared once. This chain connects TRBV20-1 to TRBJ2-1, with 9 bases identical to TRBD2. This CDR3 has 14 amino acids. V trimming: 6 bases; J trimming: 10 bases; junction bases outside the gene matches: 13. Germline lookup yields CDR1 DFQATT and CDR2 SNEGSKA (reference sequence). CDR3 loop: CSARGAGGLREQFF. CDR3 nucleotide sequence: TGCAGTGCCCGAGGGGCGGGAGGGCTACGGGAGCAGTTCTTC.

This clonotype was seen a handful of times. This chain connects TRBV6-1 to TRBJ1-2, with TRBD1 matching over 8 bases. Germline V gene lookup returns CDR1 MNHNS and CDR2 SASEGT. CDR3 length equals 15 residues. Trimming took 6 bases from V and 2 from J; bases not matched to a gene: 8. In DNA form, the CDR3 reads TGTGCCAGCAGCGGAAGACAGGGGACAAACTATGGCTACACCTTC. Its protein product is CASSGRQGTNYGYTF.

The V and J genes are TRBV27 and TRBJ2-1, with a weak D call TRBD1 (5 bases). The CDR3 is 16 amino acids. Germline V gene data show CDR1 as MNHEY and CDR2 as SMNVEV (reference sequence). V was cut by 6 bases and J by 4 bases, with 19 bases left in between. In DNA, the CDR3 is TGTGCCAGCAGGCAAGGGTTGATACAGGCGTACAATGAGCAGTTCTTC. The encoded protein is CASRQGLIQAYNEQFF.

This rearrangement joins TRBV7-9 to TRBJ2-3; 7 bases are a match to TRBD2. CDR1 is SEHNR and CDR2 is FQNEAQ in the germline V gene (reference sequence). The CDR3 consists of 18 residues. J lost 2 bases, V lost 5 bases, and 16 bases had no gene match. The CDR3 sequence: CASSPPSRAGLITDTQYF. In nucleotides, the CDR3 is TGTGCCAGCAGCCCGCCCAGCCGAGCGGGACTGATCACAGATACGCAGTATTTT.